Each of the 19 T cell receptor beta chains below was sequenced from the same sample in a study of T cell changes during pregnancy in multiple sclerosis. TCRdb's table, derived via immunoSEQ multiplex PCR, lists solely in-frame clones and lacks some. The table has roughly 88,000 clones, 92% seen once; the top ten hold more than 1.5%. Sequences were derived from peripheral blood, sampled in the first trimester of pregnancy. All receptors come from a female donor with multiple sclerosis, enrolled in a pregnancy study.

This clone was counted a few times. CDR3 residues: CASSIDPGGTEAFF. The CDR3 DNA sequence: TGTGCCAGTAGTATAGATCCAGGGGGCACTGAAGCTTTCTTT. This rearrangement joins TRBV19 to TRBJ1-1; TRBD1 matches 7 bases. The CDR3 sequence is 14 residues long. Per the germline V gene, CDR1 is LNHDA and CDR2 is SQIVND (reference sequence). The junction had 2 bases not matched to a gene; V was cut back by 0 bases and J by 4 bases.

The V call is TRBV30, the J call TRBJ2-7; possibly TRBD1 for D (5 bases). The length of the CDR3 is 16 residues. V was trimmed by 4 bases and J by 5 bases, leaving 24 bases between them. Germline V gene data show CDR1 as GTSNPN and CDR2 as SVGIG (reference sequence). The CDR3 is CAWTGLDITDPHEQYF. The CDR3 DNA sequence: TGTGCCTGGACAGGATTGGACATAACTGATCCCCACGAGCAGTACTTC. Complete variable domain (other parts from reference TRBV30 and TRBJ2-7): SQTIHQWPATLVQPVGSPLSLECTVEGTSNPNLYWYRQAAGRGLQLLFYSVGIGQISSEVPQNLSASRPQDRQFILSSKKLLLSDSGFYLCAWTGLDITDPHEQYFGPGTRLTVT.

V is TRBV30 and J is TRBJ1-1, with unresolved D. Trimming removed 2 bases at V and 4 bases at J, with 11 bases between. Germline loops: CDR1 GTSNPN, CDR2 SVGIG (reference sequence). This CDR3 spans 13 amino acids. The CDR3 DNA reads TGTGCCTGGAGTTCGGGGTTGGGCACTGAAGCTTTCTTT. Protein sequence: CAWSSGLGTEAFF.

J is TRBJ1-4 and V is TRBV28; TRBD1 matches at 9 bases. The CDR3 sequence is 17 residues long. V lost 4 bases, J lost 7 bases, and 13 bases stayed unmatched. Germline CDR1 and CDR2: MDHEN and SYDVKM. CDR3 DNA: TGTGCCAGCAGTTCCCGGGACAGGGTCGAATCTGGTGAAAAACTGTTTTTT. Its protein is CASSSRDRVESGEKLFF.

V usage is TRBV5-4 and J usage is TRBJ2-3; possible D gene TRBD2, 6 bases. The CDR3 spans 15 residues. From germline, CDR1 is SGHNT and CDR2 YYREEE (reference sequence). The ends were cut back, 1 base at V and 2 bases at J, with 11 bases in the middle. In DNA, the CDR3 is TGTGCCAGCAGCTTGCGGCGGGAACTCACAGATACGCAGTATTTT. Its protein is CASSLRRELTDTQYF.

V and J are TRBV28 and TRBJ2-7, with 11 bases that match TRBD2. The V and J ends lost 2 bases and 3 bases, in that order; junction bases with no gene match: 6. Germline V lookup: CDR1 MDHEN, CDR2 SYDVKM. The CDR3 loop spans 16 amino acids. The CDR3 nucleotides read TGTGCCAGCAGTTTAACTCGACTAGCGGGAATCTACGAGCAGTACTTC. Translated: CASSLTRLAGIYEQYF. The entire variable domain, with the rest obtained from reference TRBV28 and TRBJ2-7, is as follows: DVKVTQSSRYLVKRTGEKVFLECVQDMDHENMFWYRQDPGLGLRLIYFSYDVKMKEKGDIPEGYSVSREKKERFSLILESASTNQTSMYLCASSLTRLAGIYEQYFGPGTRLTVT.

V gene TRBV7-9 combines with J gene TRBJ2-5, with D possibly being TRBD2 (6 bases). This CDR3 region has 14 residues. V lost 5 bases to trimming and J lost 3 bases, with 13 bases between them. Germline CDR1 and CDR2: SEHNR and FQNEAQ (reference sequence). The CDR3 loop is CASSVGTSKETQYF. The CDR3 DNA sequence: TGTGCCAGCAGCGTCGGGACTTCAAAAGAGACCCAGTACTTC.

Details on this clone: The junction departs from the called germline gene at one end, perhaps through a read error. The rearrangement joins TRBV5-4 to TRBJ2-7, with 12 bases aligning to TRBD1. The CDR3 consists of 14 residues. Germline V CDR1 and CDR2: SGHNT, YYREEE (reference sequence). The CDR3 reads CASSGTGGSNEQYF. The CDR3 DNA follows: TGTGCCAGCAGCGGGACAGGGGGCTCCAACGAGCAGTACTTC.

The chain recombines TRBV7-6 with TRBJ2-2; possibly TRBD2 for D (5 bases). There are 16 residues in the CDR3. Germline V lookup: CDR1 SGHVS, CDR2 FNYEAQ. Trimming pared 5 bases from V and 7 bases from J, leaving 20 bases between. This CDR3 reads CASSKAGPRGSGELFF. For the CDR3, the DNA is TGTGCCAGCAGCAAAGCAGGACCCCGTGGGAGCGGGGAGCTGTTTTTT.

The J gene is TRBJ1-1, the V gene TRBV4-3; D is possibly TRBD1 (5 bases). CDR1 is LGHNA, CDR2 YSLEER, per germline. The germline V and J ends were trimmed by 0 bases and 0 bases, with 20 bases remaining between them. There are 19 residues in the CDR3. The CDR3 is CASSQEAIQGERMNTEAFF. In DNA, the CDR3 is TGCGCCAGCAGCCAAGAAGCAATTCAGGGTGAGAGGATGAACACTGAAGCTTTCTTT.

This chain connects TRBV19 to TRBJ1-2; D is uncertain. The CDR3 is 13 amino acids. The germline V and J ends were trimmed by 7 bases and 10 bases, with 19 bases remaining between them. From germline, CDR1 is LNHDA and CDR2 SQIVND (reference sequence). The CDR3 coding sequence is TGTGCCAGTAAACGAGAGAGAGCTGATTTCTACACCTTC. This sequence encodes CASKRERADFYTF.

This clone was observed a single time. The rearrangement uses TRBV5-4 and TRBJ2-7; D unresolved. The CDR3 sequence is 14 residues long. Trimming took off 2 bases at V and 6 bases at J, with 15 bases between the two ends. Germline values: CDR1 SGHNT, CDR2 YYREEE (reference sequence). Here the CDR3 reads CASSFAAFSTEQYF. CDR3 bases: TGTGCCAGCAGCTTCGCCGCGTTCTCTACCGAGCAGTACTTC.

The chain joins TRBV28 to TRBJ2-1; 8 bases match TRBD1. The CDR3 spans 14 residues. Looked up from germline, CDR1 is MDHEN and CDR2 is SYDVKM. The V and J ends lost 6 bases and 2 bases, in that order; junction bases with no gene match: 3. CDR3 coding DNA: TGTGCCAGCAGGGACAGGGCCACCTACAATGAGCAGTTCTTC. Its protein is CASRDRATYNEQFF. The full variable domain, completed using reference TRBV28 and TRBJ2-1, is DVKVTQSSRYLVKRTGEKVFLECVQDMDHENMFWYRQDPGLGLRLIYFSYDVKMKEKGDIPEGYSVSREKKERFSLILESASTNQTSMYLCASRDRATYNEQFFGPGTRLTVL.

This chain links TRBV5-4 with TRBJ2-3, with a possible D match to TRBD1 (6 bases). The CDR3 contains 14 residues. V was shortened by 4 bases and J by 0 bases, with 9 bases between the two germline ends. CDR1 and CDR2 (germline): SGHNT, YYREEE (reference sequence). CDR3 sequence (DNA): TGTGCCAGCAGCACAGGGTGGAGCACAGATACGCAGTATTTT. Its protein is CASSTGWSTDTQYF.

The chain carries TRBV2 and TRBJ2-6; D is perhaps TRBD1 (6 bases). Germline V CDR1 and CDR2: SNHLY, FYNNEI. The length of the CDR3 is 16 residues. V was clipped by 4 bases and J by 4 bases, with 14 bases between them. CDR3 coding DNA: TGTGCCAGCAGTGGTCCAGGGGTGAACGGGGCCAACGTCCTGACTTTC. It translates to CASSGPGVNGANVLTF.

This rearrangement joins TRBV5-6 to TRBJ2-7; TRBD2 matches 11 bases. Germline V gene sequence: CDR1 SGHDT, CDR2 YYEEEE. Unmatched junction bases numbered 5, after V lost 4 bases and J lost 2 bases. This CDR3 contains 15 residues. The CDR3 loop reads CASSPLAGVTYEQYF. The CDR3 nucleotides read TGTGCCAGCAGCCCACTAGCGGGAGTAACCTACGAGCAGTACTTC. Supplemented by reference TRBV5-6 and TRBJ2-7, the full variable domain reads DAGVTQSPTHLIKTRGQQVTLRCSPKSGHDTVSWYQQALGQGPQFIFQYYEEEERQRGNFPDRFSGHQFPNYSSELNVNALLLGDSALYLCASSPLAGVTYEQYFGPGTRLTVT.

The genes are TRBV30 and TRBJ2-1; D unresolved. V dropped 5 bases and J dropped 6 bases, with 11 bases sitting between them. The CDR3 length is 12 residues. CDR1 GTSNPN and CDR2 SVGIG come from the germline V gene (reference sequence). CDR3 in amino acids: CAWAISSNEQFF. The CDR3 bases are TGTGCCTGGGCCATAAGCTCCAATGAGCAGTTCTTC.

This rearrangement joins TRBV6-6 to TRBJ1-2; D perhaps matches TRBD1 (5 bases). Germline CDR1 reads MNHNY; CDR2 reads SVGAGI (reference sequence). Trimming pared 5 bases from V and 4 bases from J, leaving 8 bases between. CDR3 length equals 12 residues. CDR3 residues: CASSPTVYGYTF. In DNA form, the CDR3 reads TGTGCCAGCAGTCCGACAGTCTATGGCTACACCTTC.

V is TRBV27 and J is TRBJ1-5; D remains ambiguous. From germline, CDR1 is MNHEY and CDR2 SMNVEV (reference sequence). Trimming took 8 bases from V and 0 from J, leaving 5 bases between them. This CDR3 spans 12 amino acids. CDR3 amino acids: CASRDSNQPQHF. CDR3 nucleotide sequence: TGTGCCAGCCGGGATAGCAATCAGCCCCAGCATTTT.